This TCR beta chain was found in a study of cytomegalovirus exposure and HLA in healthy donors. Unrecorded immune exposure was likely among donors, who were nominally healthy when sampled. This CDR3 has 15 amino acids. Germline V gene data show CDR1 as LGHNA and CDR2 as YNFKEQ. Deletions cut 0 bases from V and 0 bases from J, with 9 bases between. Use of 60 Vbeta and 13 Jbeta primers characterized the PCR. Original processing notes: It was a later analysis that counted roughly 79 million unique TCR beta chains, of which 9 million to 13 million were shared. Data came from immunoSEQ multiplex PCR; TCRdb stores just in-frame clones and leaves some out. V and J calls and clone size are given by that table; D and trimming were obtained from the DNA. The data hold 150,000 to 200,000 clones, with 84% observed a single time. Overall study findings and caveats: Follow-up analysis seemed to connect common viral pathogens with several of the most significant clusters identified. Later on, a genetic analysis was performed. It linked a missense variant in DCLRE1C with V- and J-gene trimming of TCR beta.

For this clone: Its antigen is unidentified.

The V and J genes are TRBV4-2 and TRBJ2-7; D is unclear. The sequence was collected from a young man in good health and CMV-seronegative. Sequencing input: PBMCs. The CDR3 reads CASSQDRDFSYEQYF. The CDR3 DNA reads TGTGCCAGCAGCCAAGATCGCGACTTCTCCTACGAGCAGTACTTC.